Listed below are T cell receptor beta chains from one sample, sequenced in a study of cytomegalovirus exposure and HLA in healthy donors. Here immunoSEQ multiplex PCR was the method, and the copy in TCRdb shows in-frame clones only, minus some. The sample shows nearly 110,000 clones, 82% of them seen only once. Sequencing was carried out using PBMCs. The origin of the receptors is a young man in good health and CMV-seropositive. Each CDR3 is given with its conserved first and last residue. Fields, in order: V gene, D gene, J gene, clone size, CDR3 protein, CDR3 DNA. A D gene is named only where the DNA matches it firmly. Only some rows state a clone size, as once, few, many or a class for expanded clones.

TRBV25-1	TRBD2	TRBJ2-3	.	CASSEWSSGGRNTQYF	TGTGCCAGCAGTGAATGGAGTAGCGGGGGTAGGAATACGCAGTATTTT
TRBV4-2	.	TRBJ1-4	.	CASSQQGYGNEKLFF	TGTGCCAGCAGCCAACAGGGGTACGGGAATGAAAAACTGTTTTTT
TRBV30	.	TRBJ1-2	once	CAWSSTGSALGYTF	TGTGCCTGGAGTTCTACAGGGTCCGCGCTTGGCTACACCTTC
TRBV7-9	TRBD1	TRBJ1-1	.	CASRGRGDTEAFF	TGTGCCAGCAGAGGCAGGGGGGACACTGAAGCTTTCTTT
TRBV30	TRBD2	TRBJ2-3	few	CAWSRTSGGLTDTQYF	TGTGCCTGGAGTAGGACTAGCGGGGGCCTCACAGATACGCAGTATTTT
TRBV25-1	.	TRBJ1-5	.	CASSETGLAYPQHF	TGTGCCAGCAGTGAAACAGGGCTTGCCTATCCCCAGCATTTT
TRBV9	.	TRBJ1-5	.	CASSVEPANQPQHF	TGTGCCAGCAGCGTAGAGCCTGCTAATCAGCCCCAGCATTTT
TRBV15	TRBD2	TRBJ2-5	once	CATSRAPWTSGQETQYF	TGTGCCACCAGCAGAGCTCCTTGGACTAGCGGGCAAGAGACCCAGTACTTC
TRBV18	TRBD1	TRBJ1-2	.	CASSPEQGRRGYTF	TGTGCCAGCTCACCGGAACAGGGGAGACGTGGCTACACCTTC
TRBV5-8	TRBD1	TRBJ1-5	few	CASSFRGQGNQPQHF	TGTGCCAGCAGCTTCAGGGGGCAAGGCAATCAGCCCCAGCATTTT
TRBV6-1	.	TRBJ1-2	.	CASSEAPLAWGGYTF	TGTGCCAGCAGTGAAGCGCCGCTAGCCTGGGGTGGCTACACCTTC
TRBV15	TRBD1	TRBJ1-5	.	CATSRDRGYQPQHF	TGTGCCACCAGCAGGGACAGGGGGTATCAGCCCCAGCATTTT
TRBV2	.	TRBJ1-6	.	CASSLQVGASPLHF	TGTGCCAGCAGCTTACAGGTGGGCGCTTCACCCCTCCACTTT
TRBV11-2	TRBD2	TRBJ2-7	few	CASSPLAGAYEQYF	TGTGCCAGCAGCCCTCTGGCGGGGGCCTACGAGCAGTACTTC
TRBV2	TRBD2	TRBJ2-3	.	CASSAIGGAGDTQYF	TGTGCCAGCAGTGCAATCGGGGGGGCGGGAGATACGCAGTATTTT
TRBV29-1	TRBD2	TRBJ2-5	.	CSVDGGGARETQYF	TGCAGCGTTGACGGCGGGGGGGCCCGGGAGACCCAGTACTTC